This TCR beta chain was documented in a study of T cells after posttransplantation cyclophosphamide. Germline assignment: CDR1 MNHNY and CDR2 SVGAGI (reference sequence). This CDR3 region has 15 residues. V lost 6 bases and J lost 5, with 19 bases in between. The data were produced by immunoSEQ multiplex PCR, yet TCRdb's version contains in-frame clones alone and is incomplete. This sample has tens of thousands of clones, each found more than once. This clone showed up many times. Its antigen is still unknown. Peripheral blood was collected from the related graft donor on the marrow donation day. Study conclusions and caveats: Blood and skin or GI T cell repertoires showed limited TRB overlap. Later blood repertoires were often dominated by clones from the donor CD8+ memory compartment. Recipient CMV seropositivity and CMV reactivation strongly tracked TRB clonality.

The specimen was PBMCs. The TCR sequence derives from a man aged 35 to 55 in good health, CMV-negative, and a related stem cell transplant donor. This chain joins TRBV6-6 and TRBJ1-1; D may be TRBD1 (5 bases). The CDR3 sequence is CASSQREGLRTEAFF. The CDR3 DNA sequence: TGTGCCAGCAGCCAAAGGGAGGGACTACGGACTGAAGCTTTCTTT.